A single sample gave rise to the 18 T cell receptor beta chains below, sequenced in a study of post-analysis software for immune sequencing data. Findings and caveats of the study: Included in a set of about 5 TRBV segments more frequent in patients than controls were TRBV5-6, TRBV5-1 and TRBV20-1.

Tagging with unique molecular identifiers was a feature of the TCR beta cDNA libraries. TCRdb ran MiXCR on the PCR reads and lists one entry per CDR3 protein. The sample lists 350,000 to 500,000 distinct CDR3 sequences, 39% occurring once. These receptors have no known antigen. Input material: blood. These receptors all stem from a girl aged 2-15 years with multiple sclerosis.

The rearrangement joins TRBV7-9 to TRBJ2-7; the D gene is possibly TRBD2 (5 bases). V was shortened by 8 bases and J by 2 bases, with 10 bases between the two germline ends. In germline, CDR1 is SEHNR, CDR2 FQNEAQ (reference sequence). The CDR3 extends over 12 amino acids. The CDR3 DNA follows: TGTGCCAGCGCCGGCGGGCCCTACGAGCAGTACTTC. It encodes CASAGGPYEQYF.

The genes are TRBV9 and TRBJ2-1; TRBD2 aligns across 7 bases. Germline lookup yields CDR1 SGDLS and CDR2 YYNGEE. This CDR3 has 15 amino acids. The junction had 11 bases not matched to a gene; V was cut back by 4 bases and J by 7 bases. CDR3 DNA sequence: TGTGCCAGCAGCCCTCGCCGGGGGGTGGTGAATGAGCAGTTCTTC. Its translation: CASSPRRGVVNEQFF.

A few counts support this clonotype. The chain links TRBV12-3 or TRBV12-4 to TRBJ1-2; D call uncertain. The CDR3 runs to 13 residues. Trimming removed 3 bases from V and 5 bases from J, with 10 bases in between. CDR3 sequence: CASSLGPIYGYTF. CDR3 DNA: TGTGCCAGCAGTTTGGGTCCGATATATGGCTACACCTTC.

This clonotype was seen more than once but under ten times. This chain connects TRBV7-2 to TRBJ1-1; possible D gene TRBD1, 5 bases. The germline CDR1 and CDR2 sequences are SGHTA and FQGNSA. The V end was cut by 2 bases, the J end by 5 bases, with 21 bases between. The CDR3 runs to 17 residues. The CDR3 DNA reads TGTGCCAGCAGCTTAAGATCGGTCCTCCAGGGATGGACTGAAGCTTTCTTT. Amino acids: CASSLRSVLQGWTEAFF.

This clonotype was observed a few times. The CDR3 spells CASSPAVFSTDTQYF. The CDR3 coding sequence is TGCGCCAGCAGCCCGGCCGTGTTTAGCACAGATACGCAGTATTTT. The gene calls are TRBV5-1 and TRBJ2-3; D is unresolved. Germline V gene sequence: CDR1 SGHRS, CDR2 YFSETQ. The CDR3 is 15 amino acids. V lost 4 bases and J lost 0, with 12 bases in between.

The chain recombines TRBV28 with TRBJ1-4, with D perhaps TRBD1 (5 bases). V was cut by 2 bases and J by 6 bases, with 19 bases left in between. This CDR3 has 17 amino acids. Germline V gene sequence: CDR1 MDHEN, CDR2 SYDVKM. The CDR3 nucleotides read TGTGCCAGCAGTTTAGGGTCAAGTGACCCCAGGGATGAAAAACTGTTTTTT. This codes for CASSLGSSDPRDEKLFF.

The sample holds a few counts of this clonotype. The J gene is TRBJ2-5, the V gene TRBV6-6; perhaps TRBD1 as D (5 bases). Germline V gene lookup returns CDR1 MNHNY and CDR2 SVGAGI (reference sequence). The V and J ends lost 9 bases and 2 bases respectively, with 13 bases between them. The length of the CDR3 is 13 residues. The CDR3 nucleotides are TGTGCCAGTAGCATGAACAGGCAAGAGACCCAGTACTTC. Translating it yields CASSMNRQETQYF.

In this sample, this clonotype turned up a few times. The CDR3 sequence: CSVEERTSGSPPGLFF. The CDR3 nucleotides are TGCAGCGTTGAAGAGCGGACTAGCGGGAGCCCTCCAGGTCTGTTCTTC. This chain connects TRBV29-1 to TRBJ2-1; 13 positions agree with TRBD2. CDR1 SQVTM and CDR2 ANQGSEA come from the germline V gene. With 0 bases clipped from V and 15 bases from J, the junction kept 14 bases outside the gene matches. The CDR3 totals 16 residues.

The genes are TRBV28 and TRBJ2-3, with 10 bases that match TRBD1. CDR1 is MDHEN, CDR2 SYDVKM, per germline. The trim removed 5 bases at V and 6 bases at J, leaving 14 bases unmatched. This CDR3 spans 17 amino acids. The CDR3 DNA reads TGTGCCAGCAGTCCGGGGGGAAGAGGGACAGGGGAGGATACGCAGTATTTT. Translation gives CASSPGGRGTGEDTQYF.

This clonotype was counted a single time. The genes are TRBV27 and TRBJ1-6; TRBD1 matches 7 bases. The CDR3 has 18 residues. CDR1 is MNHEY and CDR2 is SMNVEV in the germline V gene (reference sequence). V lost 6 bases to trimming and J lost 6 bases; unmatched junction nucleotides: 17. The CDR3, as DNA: TGTGCCAGCAGCTCATCACCAAATACAGGGGTTGGTAATTCACCCCTCCACTTT. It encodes CASSSSPNTGVGNSPLHF.

The CDR3, as DNA: TGTGCCAGCCGACAGGGGAGCACAGATACGCAGTATTTT. This codes for CASRQGSTDTQYF. The chain employs TRBV12-3 or TRBV12-4 and TRBJ2-3, with 8 bases that match TRBD1. V was pared by 8 bases and J by 0 bases, with 1 base of the junction left unmatched. The CDR3 is made up of 13 amino acids.

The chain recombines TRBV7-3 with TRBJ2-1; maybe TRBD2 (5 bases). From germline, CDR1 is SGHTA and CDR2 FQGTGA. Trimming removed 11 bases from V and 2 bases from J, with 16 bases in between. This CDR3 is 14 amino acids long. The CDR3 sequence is CAGTADSTYNEQFF. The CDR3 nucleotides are TGTGCCGGCACCGCGGACTCTACCTACAATGAGCAGTTCTTC.

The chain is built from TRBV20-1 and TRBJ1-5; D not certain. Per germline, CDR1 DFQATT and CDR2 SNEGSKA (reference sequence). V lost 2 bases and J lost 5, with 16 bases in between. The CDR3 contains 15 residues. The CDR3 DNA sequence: TGCAGTGCTAGAAAAGGACGTCCTCGAGATCAGCCCCAGCATTTT. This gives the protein CSARKGRPRDQPQHF.

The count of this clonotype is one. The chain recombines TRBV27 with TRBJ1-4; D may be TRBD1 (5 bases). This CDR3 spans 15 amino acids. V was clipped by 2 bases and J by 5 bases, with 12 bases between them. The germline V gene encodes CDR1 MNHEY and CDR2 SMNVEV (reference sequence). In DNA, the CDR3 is TGTGCCAGCAGTTTAGGGACGGCGGTCAATGAAAAACTGTTTTTT. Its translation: CASSLGTAVNEKLFF.

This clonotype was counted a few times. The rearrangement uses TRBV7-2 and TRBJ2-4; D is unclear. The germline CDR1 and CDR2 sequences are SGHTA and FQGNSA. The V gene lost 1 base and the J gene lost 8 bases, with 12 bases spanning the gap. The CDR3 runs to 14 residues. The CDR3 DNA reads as TGTGCCAGCAGCTTAGATCATAGCAGCCACATTCAGTACTTC. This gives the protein CASSLDHSSHIQYF.

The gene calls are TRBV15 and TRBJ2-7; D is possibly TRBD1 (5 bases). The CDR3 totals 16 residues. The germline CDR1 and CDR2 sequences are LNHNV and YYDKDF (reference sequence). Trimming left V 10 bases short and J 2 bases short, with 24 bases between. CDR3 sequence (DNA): TGTGCCATTTCTAAAGTGGTGACAGAGCCTCCCTACGAGCAGTACTTC. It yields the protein CAISKVVTEPPYEQYF.

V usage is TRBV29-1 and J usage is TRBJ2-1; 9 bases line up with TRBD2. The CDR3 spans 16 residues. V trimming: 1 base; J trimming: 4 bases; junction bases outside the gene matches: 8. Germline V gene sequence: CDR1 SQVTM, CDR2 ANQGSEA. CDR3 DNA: TGCAGCGTTGAAGCGGTGGATAGCGGGAGTTACAATGAGCAGTTCTTC. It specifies CSVEAVDSGSYNEQFF.

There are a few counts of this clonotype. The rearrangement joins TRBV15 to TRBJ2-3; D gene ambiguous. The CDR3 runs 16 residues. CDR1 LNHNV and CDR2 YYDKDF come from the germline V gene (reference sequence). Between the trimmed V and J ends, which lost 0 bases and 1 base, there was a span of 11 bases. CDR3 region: CATSRESKHRTDTQYF. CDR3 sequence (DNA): TGTGCCACCAGCAGAGAAAGCAAACATCGCACAGATACGCAGTATTTT.